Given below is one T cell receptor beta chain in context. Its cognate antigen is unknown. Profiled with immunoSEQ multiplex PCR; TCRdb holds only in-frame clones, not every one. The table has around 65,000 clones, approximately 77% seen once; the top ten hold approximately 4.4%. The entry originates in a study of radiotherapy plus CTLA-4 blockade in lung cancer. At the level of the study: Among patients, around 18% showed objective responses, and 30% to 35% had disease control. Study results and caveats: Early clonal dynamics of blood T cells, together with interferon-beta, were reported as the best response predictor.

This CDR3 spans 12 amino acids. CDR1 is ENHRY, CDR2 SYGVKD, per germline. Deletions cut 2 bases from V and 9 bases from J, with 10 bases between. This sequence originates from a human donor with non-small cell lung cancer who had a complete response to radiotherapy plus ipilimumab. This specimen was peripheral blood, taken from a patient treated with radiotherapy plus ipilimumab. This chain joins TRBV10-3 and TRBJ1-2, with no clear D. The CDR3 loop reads CAISEEGRSYTF. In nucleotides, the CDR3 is TGTGCCATCAGTGAGGAGGGTCGGAGCTACACCTTC.